This T cell receptor beta chain comes out of a study of cytomegalovirus exposure and HLA in healthy donors. Overall study context: Earlier, some 180 million T cells were analyzed, and some 120 million unique TCR beta sequences were found among them. Study results and caveats: When a later analysis compared HLA-associated TCR beta chains with equally common others, the HLA-associated chains turned out to be more clonally expanded and to have lower generation probabilities.

This clone was found once. The antigen is unknown. This CDR3 contains 15 residues. CDR1 and CDR2 (germline): SGHVS, FQNEAQ. V was pared by 1 base and J by 6 bases, with 5 bases of the junction left unmatched. The PCR used 60 Vbeta and 13 Jbeta primers. TCRdb keeps only in-frame clones here, not all; method: immunoSEQ multiplex PCR. The data contain some 170,000 clones, roughly 74% of them singletons. The genes are TRBV7-8 and TRBJ1-4; 7 bases are a match to TRBD1. Specimen: PBMCs. This clonotype originated in a female donor in good health and CMV-seronegative. CDR3 residues: CASSLGQGVYEKLFF. The CDR3 nucleotides read TGTGCCAGCAGCTTAGGGCAGGGGGTATATGAAAAACTGTTTTTT.